These T cell receptor beta chains were read from a single sample in a study. TCRdb called the RT-PCR reads again in MiXCR, with one record for every CDR3 protein. This sample carries about 700,000 distinct CDR3 sequences, approximately 15% of them seen once, and the ten largest clones take roughly 3.6%. What was sequenced was memory CD4+ T cells from blood. These receptors were taken from a female donor in good health, serving as a healthy control. Both conserved end residues are part of each CDR3. A D gene is named only where the DNA matches it firmly. Not all rows give a size; the values are once, few, many and, for expanded clones, a class.

abundance: few
d_gene: NA
j_gene: TRBJ1-5
v_gene: TRBV7-9
CDR3aa: CASSEGTFMPQHF
CDR3nt: TGTGCCAGCAGCGAAGGGACGTTTATGCCCCAGCATTTT

abundance: few
d_gene: TRBD2
j_gene: TRBJ2-3
v_gene: TRBV4-1
CDR3aa: CASSQGLAGLGNTQYF
CDR3nt: TGCGCCAGCAGCCAAGGCCTAGCGGGACTGGGAAATACGCAGTATTTT

abundance: few
d_gene: NA
j_gene: TRBJ2-1
v_gene: TRBV29-1
CDR3aa: CSVERGERYNEQFF
CDR3nt: TGCAGCGTTGAAAGAGGGGAGAGATACAATGAGCAGTTCTTC

abundance: NA
d_gene: NA
j_gene: TRBJ2-3
v_gene: TRBV20-1
CDR3aa: CSAKSEFTDTQYF
CDR3nt: TGCAGTGCCAAATCAGAATTCACAGATACGCAGTATTTT

abundance: few
d_gene: NA
j_gene: TRBJ2-3
v_gene: TRBV7-2
CDR3aa: CASSLEGREPDTQYF
CDR3nt: TGTGCCAGCAGCTTAGAGGGCCGTGAACCAGATACGCAGTATTTT

abundance: few
d_gene: TRBD2
j_gene: TRBJ2-1
v_gene: TRBV7-9
CDR3aa: CASSPTRLAYNEQFF
CDR3nt: TGTGCCAGCAGCCCTACTAGACTAGCTTACAATGAGCAGTTCTTC

abundance: few
d_gene: NA
j_gene: TRBJ2-5
v_gene: TRBV9
CDR3aa: CASSGGQGFGETQYF
CDR3nt: TGTGCCAGCAGCGGGGGGCAGGGGTTTGGGGAGACCCAGTACTTC

abundance: NA
d_gene: TRBD1
j_gene: TRBJ1-1
v_gene: TRBV7-2
CDR3aa: CASSLTGQGAAFF
CDR3nt: TGTGCCAGCAGCCTAACGGGACAGGGGGCTGCTTTCTTT

abundance: NA
d_gene: NA
j_gene: TRBJ2-3
v_gene: TRBV2
CDR3aa: CASNREANTDTQYF
CDR3nt: TGTGCCAGCAATAGGGAGGCCAACACAGATACGCAGTATTTT

abundance: few
d_gene: NA
j_gene: TRBJ1-1
v_gene: TRBV18
CDR3aa: CASSIGGQDTEAFF
CDR3nt: TGTGCCAGCTCAATCGGGGGCCAGGACACTGAAGCTTTCTTT

abundance: many
d_gene: NA
j_gene: TRBJ2-5
v_gene: TRBV20-1
CDR3aa: CSAPGGRSETQYF
CDR3nt: TGCAGTGCTCCAGGGGGGCGGTCGGAGACCCAGTACTTC

abundance: NA
d_gene: TRBD2
j_gene: TRBJ2-3
v_gene: TRBV10-3
CDR3aa: CAISETASGPPDTQYF
CDR3nt: TGTGCCATCAGTGAAACGGCTAGCGGCCCCCCAGATACGCAGTATTTT

abundance: NA
d_gene: TRBD1
j_gene: TRBJ2-3
v_gene: TRBV30
CDR3aa: CAGDRGLTDTQYF
CDR3nt: TGTGCCGGGGACAGGGGACTCACAGATACGCAGTATTTT

abundance: many
d_gene: NA
j_gene: TRBJ2-5
v_gene: TRBV10-2
CDR3aa: CATLRGVGETQYF
CDR3nt: TGCGCCACCCTCCGGGGTGTAGGGGAGACCCAGTACTTC

abundance: NA
d_gene: NA
j_gene: TRBJ1-5
v_gene: TRBV2
CDR3aa: CASNLWGGSNQPQHF
CDR3nt: TGTGCCAGCAACTTGTGGGGGGGCAGCAATCAGCCCCAGCATTTT

abundance: many
d_gene: NA
j_gene: TRBJ2-3
v_gene: TRBV5-1
CDR3aa: CASSLGGMTSTDTQYF
CDR3nt: TGCGCCAGCAGCTTGGGCGGGATGACTAGCACAGATACGCAGTATTTT

abundance: many
d_gene: NA
j_gene: TRBJ1-5
v_gene: TRBV5-1
CDR3aa: CASSLSDMSTQPQHF
CDR3nt: TGCGCCAGCAGCTTGTCGGATATGAGTACCCAGCCCCAGCATTTT

abundance: NA
d_gene: TRBD1
j_gene: TRBJ1-1
v_gene: TRBV28
CDR3aa: CASSQTGWGDTEAFF
CDR3nt: TGTGCCAGCAGTCAGACAGGGTGGGGGGACACTGAAGCTTTCTTT

abundance: many
d_gene: TRBD2
j_gene: TRBJ2-1
v_gene: TRBV7-3
CDR3aa: CASSLTGGTSYNEQFF
CDR3nt: TGTGCCAGCAGCTTAACGGGGGGGACCTCCTACAATGAGCAGTTCTTC

abundance: many
d_gene: TRBD1
j_gene: TRBJ1-2
v_gene: TRBV20-1
CDR3aa: CSAGGQANYGYTF
CDR3nt: TGCAGTGCCGGGGGACAGGCTAACTATGGCTACACCTTC

abundance: few
d_gene: TRBD1
j_gene: TRBJ1-2
v_gene: TRBV28
CDR3aa: CASIPGQGIGGYTF
CDR3nt: TGTGCCAGCATTCCGGGACAGGGAATAGGTGGCTACACCTTC

abundance: NA
d_gene: TRBD1
j_gene: TRBJ1-6
v_gene: TRBV9
CDR3aa: CASSGGRGQLNSPLHF
CDR3nt: TGTGCCAGCAGCGGAGGCCGGGGACAGCTGAATTCACCCCTCCACTTT

abundance: NA
d_gene: NA
j_gene: TRBJ2-7
v_gene: TRBV20-1
CDR3aa: CSARDSQPYEQYF
CDR3nt: TGCAGTGCTAGAGATTCACAGCCCTACGAGCAGTACTTC

abundance: few
d_gene: NA
j_gene: TRBJ2-2
v_gene: TRBV28
CDR3aa: CASITKSQEGGELFF
CDR3nt: TGTGCCAGCATCACTAAGTCGCAGGAGGGAGGGGAGCTGTTTTTT

abundance: few
d_gene: TRBD2
j_gene: TRBJ2-7
v_gene: TRBV7-2
CDR3aa: CASSPAPSGRAAYEQYF
CDR3nt: TGTGCCAGCAGCCCAGCTCCTAGCGGGAGGGCCGCCTACGAGCAGTACTTC

abundance: many
d_gene: NA
j_gene: TRBJ2-7
v_gene: TRBV7-6
CDR3aa: CASSLVGVEEGYEQYF
CDR3nt: TGTGCCAGCAGCTTAGTAGGAGTGGAGGAGGGATACGAGCAGTACTTC

abundance: NA
d_gene: NA
j_gene: TRBJ2-7
v_gene: TRBV28
CDR3aa: CASSPPGSEQYF
CDR3nt: TGTGCCAGCAGTCCTCCAGGGTCCGAGCAGTACTTC

abundance: few
d_gene: NA
j_gene: TRBJ1-4
v_gene: TRBV5-1
CDR3aa: CASSLEQINEKLFF
CDR3nt: TGCGCCAGCAGCTTGGAACAAATTAATGAAAAACTGTTTTTT

abundance: few
d_gene: NA
j_gene: TRBJ2-7
v_gene: TRBV20-1
CDR3aa: CSARIWDSGLREQYF
CDR3nt: TGCAGTGCTAGAATCTGGGACTCCGGACTTCGGGAGCAGTACTTC

abundance: many
d_gene: TRBD1
j_gene: TRBJ2-5
v_gene: TRBV9
CDR3aa: CASSVGTGGAETQYF
CDR3nt: TGTGCCAGCAGCGTTGGGACAGGGGGCGCGGAGACCCAGTACTTC

abundance: few
d_gene: NA
j_gene: TRBJ1-2
v_gene: TRBV7-3
CDR3aa: CASSAGPSYGYTF
CDR3nt: TGTGCCAGCAGCGCGGGACCTTCCTATGGCTACACCTTC

abundance: few
d_gene: NA
j_gene: TRBJ2-7
v_gene: TRBV18
CDR3aa: CASSPSGRTYEQYF
CDR3nt: TGTGCCAGCTCACCAAGTGGACGGACCTACGAGCAGTACTTC

abundance: few
d_gene: TRBD2
j_gene: TRBJ2-1
v_gene: TRBV6-5
CDR3aa: CASSYSSLAGGPGEQFF
CDR3nt: TGTGCCAGCAGTTACTCGAGCCTAGCGGGAGGGCCGGGTGAGCAGTTCTTC

abundance: NA
d_gene: NA
j_gene: TRBJ1-1
v_gene: TRBV12-3/TRBV12-4
CDR3aa: CASSLLWGTEAFF
CDR3nt: TGTGCCAGCAGTTTACTCTGGGGCACTGAAGCTTTCTTT

abundance: NA
d_gene: NA
j_gene: TRBJ1-5
v_gene: TRBV11-2
CDR3aa: CASSLDGNPGQPQHF
CDR3nt: TGTGCCAGCAGCTTAGATGGGAACCCCGGTCAGCCCCAGCATTTT

abundance: NA
d_gene: NA
j_gene: TRBJ2-2
v_gene: TRBV19
CDR3aa: CASTKDSATGELFF
CDR3nt: TGTGCCAGTACCAAAGACAGCGCCACCGGGGAGCTGTTTTTT

abundance: few
d_gene: NA
j_gene: TRBJ1-1
v_gene: TRBV20-1
CDR3aa: CSAGGQRRNTEAFF
CDR3nt: TGCAGTGCTGGAGGACAGCGTCGAAACACTGAAGCTTTCTTT